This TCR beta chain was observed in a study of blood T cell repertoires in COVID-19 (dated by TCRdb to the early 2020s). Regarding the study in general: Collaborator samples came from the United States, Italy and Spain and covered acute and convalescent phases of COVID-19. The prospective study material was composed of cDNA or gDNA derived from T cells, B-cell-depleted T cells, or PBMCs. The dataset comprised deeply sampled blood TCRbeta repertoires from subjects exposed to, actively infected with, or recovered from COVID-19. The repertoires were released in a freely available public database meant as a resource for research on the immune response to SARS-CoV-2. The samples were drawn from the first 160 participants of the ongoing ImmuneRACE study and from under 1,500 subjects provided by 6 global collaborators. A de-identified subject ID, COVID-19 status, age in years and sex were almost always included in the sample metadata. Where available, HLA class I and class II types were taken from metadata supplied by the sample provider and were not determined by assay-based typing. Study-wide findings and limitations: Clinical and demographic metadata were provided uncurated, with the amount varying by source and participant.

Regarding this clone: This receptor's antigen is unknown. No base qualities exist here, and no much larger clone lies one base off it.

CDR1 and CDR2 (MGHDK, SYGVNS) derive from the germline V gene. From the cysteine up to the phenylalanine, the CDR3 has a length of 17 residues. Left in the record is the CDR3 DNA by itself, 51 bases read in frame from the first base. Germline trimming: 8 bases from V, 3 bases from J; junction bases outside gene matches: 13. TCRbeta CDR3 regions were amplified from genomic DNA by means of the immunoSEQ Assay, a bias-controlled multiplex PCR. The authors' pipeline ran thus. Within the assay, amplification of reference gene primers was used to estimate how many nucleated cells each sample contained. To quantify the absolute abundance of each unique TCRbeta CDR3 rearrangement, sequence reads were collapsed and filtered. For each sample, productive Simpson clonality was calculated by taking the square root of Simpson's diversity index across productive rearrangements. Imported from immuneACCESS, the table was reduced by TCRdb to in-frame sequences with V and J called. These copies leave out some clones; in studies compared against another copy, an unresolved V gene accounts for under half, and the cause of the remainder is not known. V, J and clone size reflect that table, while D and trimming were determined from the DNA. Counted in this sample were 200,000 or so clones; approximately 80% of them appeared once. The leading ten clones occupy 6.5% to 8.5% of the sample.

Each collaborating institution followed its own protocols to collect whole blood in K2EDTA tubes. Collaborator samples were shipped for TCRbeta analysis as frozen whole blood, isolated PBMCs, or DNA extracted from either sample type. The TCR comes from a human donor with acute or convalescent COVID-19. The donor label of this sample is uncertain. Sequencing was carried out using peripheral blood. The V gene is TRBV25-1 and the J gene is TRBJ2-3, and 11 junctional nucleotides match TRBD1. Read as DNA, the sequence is TGTGCCAGCGCCTGGGCCGGGACAGGGGGGGGTACAGATACGCAGTATTTT. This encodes CASAWAGTGGGTDTQYF.